This TCR beta chain was observed in a study of vaccination effects on CD4 cells after COVID-19. About the research overall: Sampling occurred a median 72 days post second dose, range 14 to 241. Broader study findings: Marked clonal contraction was seen late after vaccination (in both infection- and vaccine-induced clones). Few convalescent patients and no early post-infection timepoints were included in the study. Healthy vaccinees had only 1 of 255 vaccine-induced clones cross-react with common cold coronaviruses.

Culturing for about ten days preceded CD4+ T cell isolation. Two doses of either BNT162b2 or mRNA-1273 were given to each participant. The V segment lost 4 bases and the J segment 5 bases; nucleotides outside the gene matches: 7. Germline loops: CDR1 SGHRS, CDR2 YFSETQ. There are 15 residues in the CDR3. Points on this clone: Its antigen is unknown.

Repertoires were generated with immunoSEQ multiplex PCR, while TCRdb's copy carries only in-frame clones and drops some. Among tens of thousands of clones listed, under 80% were seen once. The sequencing here drew on CD4+ T cells from PBMCs cultured without peptide, taken after COVID-19 vaccination. The chain carries TRBV5-1 and TRBJ2-2, with 8 bases lining up with TRBD1. The origin of this receptor is a human donor who received a COVID-19 vaccine. This CDR3 reads CASSVRDRRTGELFF. For the CDR3, the DNA is TGCGCCAGCAGCGTCCGGGACAGGAGAACCGGGGAGCTGTTTTTT.